The clone carrying this TCR beta chain has only one observation. Antigen specificity is unknown. There are 15 residues in the CDR3. Looked up from germline, CDR1 is MNHNS and CDR2 is SASEGT. J gave up 7 bases and V 5 bases, and 9 bases lay outside the gene matches. This record belongs to a study of cytomegalovirus exposure and HLA in healthy donors. General study points: The authors later found HLA-associated TCR beta chains more clonally expanded than equally common others.

It was with 60 Vbeta and 13 Jbeta primers that the PCR ran. Clones were sequenced by immunoSEQ multiplex PCR, and TCRdb holds only the in-frame ones, with some missing. The table lists fewer than 200,000 clones, around 78% of them singletons. The origin of this receptor is a woman aged 25 to 39 in good health and CMV-seropositive. V gene TRBV6-1 combines with J gene TRBJ1-5; 9 bases match TRBD1. Material for sequencing was PBMCs. CDR3 in DNA: TGTGCCAGCAGTCGGACAGGGGCTTCGGGGCAGCCCCAGCATTTT. Translation: CASSRTGASGQPQHF.